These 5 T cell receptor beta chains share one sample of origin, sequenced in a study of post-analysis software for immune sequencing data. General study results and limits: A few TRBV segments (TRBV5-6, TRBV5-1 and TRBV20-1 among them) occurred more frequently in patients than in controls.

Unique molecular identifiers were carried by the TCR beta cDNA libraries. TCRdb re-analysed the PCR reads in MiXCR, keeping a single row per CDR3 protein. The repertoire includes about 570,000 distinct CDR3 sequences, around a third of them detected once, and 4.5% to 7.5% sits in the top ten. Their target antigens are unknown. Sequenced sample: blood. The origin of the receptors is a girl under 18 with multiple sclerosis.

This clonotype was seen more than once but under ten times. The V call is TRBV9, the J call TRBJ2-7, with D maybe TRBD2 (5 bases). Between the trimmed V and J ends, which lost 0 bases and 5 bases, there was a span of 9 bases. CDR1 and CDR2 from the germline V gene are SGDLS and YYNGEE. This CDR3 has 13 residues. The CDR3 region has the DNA TGTGCCAGCAGCGTAGACGGGGAAGACGAGCAGTACTTC. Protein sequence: CASSVDGEDEQYF.

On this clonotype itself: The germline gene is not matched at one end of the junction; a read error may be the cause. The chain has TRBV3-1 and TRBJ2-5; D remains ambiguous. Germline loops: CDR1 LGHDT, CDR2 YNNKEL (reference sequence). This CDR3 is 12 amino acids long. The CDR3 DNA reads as TGTGCCAGCAGCCAAGAACAAGTGACCCAGTACTTC. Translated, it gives CASSQEQVTQYF.

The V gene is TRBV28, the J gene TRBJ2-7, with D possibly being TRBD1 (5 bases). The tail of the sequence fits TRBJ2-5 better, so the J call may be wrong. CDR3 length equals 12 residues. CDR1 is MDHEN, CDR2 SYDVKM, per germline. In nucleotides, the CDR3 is TGTGCCAGCAATGTGGGGCCAGAGACCCAGTACTTC. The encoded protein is CASNVGPETQYF.

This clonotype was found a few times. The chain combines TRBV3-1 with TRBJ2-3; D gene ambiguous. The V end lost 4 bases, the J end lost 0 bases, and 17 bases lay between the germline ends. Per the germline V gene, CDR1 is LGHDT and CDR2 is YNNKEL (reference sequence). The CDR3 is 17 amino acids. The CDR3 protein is CASSPGLGQSSTDTQYF. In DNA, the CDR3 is TGTGCCAGCAGCCCCGGCCTTGGTCAGAGTAGCACAGATACGCAGTATTTT.

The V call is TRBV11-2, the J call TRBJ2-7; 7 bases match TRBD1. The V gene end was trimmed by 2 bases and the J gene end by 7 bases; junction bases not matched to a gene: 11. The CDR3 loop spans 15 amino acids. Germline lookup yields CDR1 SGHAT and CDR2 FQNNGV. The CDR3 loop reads CASSLRQGSYNEQYF. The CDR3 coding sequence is TGTGCCAGCAGCTTAAGACAGGGATCCTACAATGAGCAGTACTTC.